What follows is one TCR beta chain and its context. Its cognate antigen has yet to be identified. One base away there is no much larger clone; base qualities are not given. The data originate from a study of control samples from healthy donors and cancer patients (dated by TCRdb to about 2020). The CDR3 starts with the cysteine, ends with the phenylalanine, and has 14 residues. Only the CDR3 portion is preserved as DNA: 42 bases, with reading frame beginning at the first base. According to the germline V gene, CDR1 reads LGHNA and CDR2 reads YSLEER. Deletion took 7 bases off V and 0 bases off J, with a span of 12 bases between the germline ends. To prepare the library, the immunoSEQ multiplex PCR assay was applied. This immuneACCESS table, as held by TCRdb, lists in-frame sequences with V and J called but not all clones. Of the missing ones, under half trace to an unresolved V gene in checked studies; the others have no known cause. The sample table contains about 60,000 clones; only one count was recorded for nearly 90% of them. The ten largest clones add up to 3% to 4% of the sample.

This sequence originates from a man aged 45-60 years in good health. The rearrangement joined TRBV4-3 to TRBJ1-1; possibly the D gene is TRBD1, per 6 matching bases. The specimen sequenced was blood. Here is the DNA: TGCGCCAGCACTACAGGGCTCATGAACACTGAAGCTTTCTTT. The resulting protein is CASTTGLMNTEAFF.